Sequencing of this T cell receptor beta chain was carried out in a study of T-cell reconstitution after alpha-beta-depleted transplantation in children. As it was prepared, the TCRbeta library received unique molecular identifiers. MiXCR was run by TCRdb on the PCR reads, yielding one entry per CDR3 protein. The data hold some 500,000 distinct CDR3 sequences, with approximately 16% observed a single time. The CDR3 totals 15 residues. V was cut by 4 bases and J by 0 bases, with 13 bases left in between. CDR1 is SQVTM and CDR2 is ANQGSEA in the germline V gene. This clonotype has just a few counts. The chain has TRBV29-1 and TRBJ2-1; D is perhaps TRBD2 (6 bases). Source: PBMCs from the stem cell graft donor, taken from the stem cell graft. The origin of this receptor is a human donor who donated a stem cell graft to a child with acute lymphoblastic leukemia. The CDR3 loop is CSVGVGGSSYNEQFF. CDR3 bases: TGCAGCGTTGGTGTCGGAGGGAGCTCCTACAATGAGCAGTTCTTC.